A selection of T cell receptor beta chains follows, all from one sample in a study of siplizumab effects on memory and regulatory T cells. Sequencing was performed with immunoSEQ multiplex PCR; in TCRdb, only in-frame clones are kept and a portion is missing. The sample shows tens of thousands of clones, less than 85% of them seen only once. The sequencing sample was made of memory CD4+ T cells sorted from blood. The receptors were sampled from a human donor in good health. Both conserved end residues are part of each CDR3. A D gene is named only where the DNA matches it firmly. Clone size is not always given. Where it is, it says once, few, many or a class for expanded clones.

CDR3 length: 13
J gene: TRBJ2-7
clone size: .
D gene: .
V gene: TRBV5-1
CDR3 DNA: TGCGCCAGCAGCTTGGGACCTGAGTACGAGCAGTACTTC
CDR3 protein: CASSLGPEYEQYF

CDR3 length: 14
J gene: TRBJ1-2
clone size: .
D gene: .
V gene: TRBV11-2
CDR3 DNA: TGTGCCAGCAGCTTACAACAGGGTGGGAATGGCTACACCTTC
CDR3 protein: CASSLQQGGNGYTF

CDR3 length: 11
J gene: TRBJ2-3
clone size: .
D gene: .
V gene: TRBV20-1
CDR3 DNA: TGCAGTGCTGAATTAAAAGATACGCAGTATTTT
CDR3 protein: CSAELKDTQYF

CDR3 length: 14
J gene: TRBJ2-3
clone size: .
D gene: .
V gene: TRBV7-9
CDR3 DNA: TGTGCCAGCAGCTCGATGCTTGGCACAGATACGCAGTATTTT
CDR3 protein: CASSSMLGTDTQYF

CDR3 length: 15
J gene: TRBJ1-2
clone size: .
D gene: .
V gene: TRBV27
CDR3 DNA: TGTGCCAGCAGCCCGATCGGAGCTGGATCAAATGGCTACACCTTC
CDR3 protein: CASSPIGAGSNGYTF

CDR3 length: 15
J gene: TRBJ1-6
clone size: .
D gene: .
V gene: TRBV25-1
CDR3 DNA: TGTGCCAGCAGTGAGACCCGGACCGCGTTTTCACCCCTCCACTTT
CDR3 protein: CASSETRTAFSPLHF

CDR3 length: 15
J gene: TRBJ2-1
clone size: .
D gene: TRBD2
V gene: TRBV27
CDR3 DNA: TGTGCCAGCAGTCTCACTAGCGGGACAGCAGGTGAGCAGTTCTTC
CDR3 protein: CASSLTSGTAGEQFF

CDR3 length: 15
J gene: TRBJ2-5
clone size: .
D gene: .
V gene: TRBV5-6
CDR3 DNA: TGTGCCAGCAGCTTGGGGACTACGTACCAAGAGACCCAGTACTTC
CDR3 protein: CASSLGTTYQETQYF

CDR3 length: 16
J gene: TRBJ1-6
clone size: .
D gene: TRBD1
V gene: TRBV7-2
CDR3 DNA: TGTGCCAGCAGCCTACAGGGGGCCTCCTATAATTCACCCCTCCACTTT
CDR3 protein: CASSLQGASYNSPLHF

CDR3 length: 14
J gene: TRBJ1-1
clone size: .
D gene: .
V gene: TRBV28
CDR3 DNA: TGTGCCAGCACCTTGGGGGGGTTTGGCACTGAAGCTTTCTTT
CDR3 protein: CASTLGGFGTEAFF

CDR3 length: 14
J gene: TRBJ1-3
clone size: .
D gene: .
V gene: TRBV19
CDR3 DNA: TGTGCCAGTAGCTCAGGCGGGGAATGGAACACCATATATTTT
CDR3 protein: CASSSGGEWNTIYF

CDR3 length: 14
J gene: TRBJ2-3
clone size: few
D gene: .
V gene: TRBV5-1
CDR3 DNA: TGCGCCAGCAGCTTGGGGTCCTCCACAGATACGCAGTATTTT
CDR3 protein: CASSLGSSTDTQYF

CDR3 length: 14
J gene: TRBJ1-2
clone size: few
D gene: TRBD1
V gene: TRBV6-5
CDR3 DNA: TGTGCCAGCAGTGTACAGGGGGGAGGCTATGGCTACACCTTC
CDR3 protein: CASSVQGGGYGYTF

CDR3 length: 15
J gene: TRBJ1-2
clone size: .
D gene: .
V gene: TRBV29-1
CDR3 DNA: TGCAGCGTTTTCCGTGTCGGCTCGCGGGACTATGGCTACACCTTC
CDR3 protein: CSVFRVGSRDYGYTF

CDR3 length: 16
J gene: TRBJ2-5
clone size: .
D gene: TRBD2
V gene: TRBV7-3
CDR3 DNA: TGTGCCAGCAGCCCCCGTGCTAGCGGCCGCCAAGAGACCCAGTACTTC
CDR3 protein: CASSPRASGRQETQYF

CDR3 length: 15
J gene: TRBJ2-2
clone size: .
D gene: .
V gene: TRBV7-2
CDR3 DNA: TGTGCCAGCAGCCCAGGGGGGCTTAGGACCGGGGAGCTGTTTTTT
CDR3 protein: CASSPGGLRTGELFF

CDR3 length: 14
J gene: TRBJ2-7
clone size: .
D gene: TRBD1
V gene: TRBV7-2
CDR3 DNA: TGTGCCAGCAGCCCCATAGGCAGGGGGCGTGAGCAGTACTTC
CDR3 protein: CASSPIGRGREQYF

CDR3 length: 14
J gene: TRBJ2-2
clone size: .
D gene: .
V gene: TRBV19
CDR3 DNA: TGTGCCAGTAGTCCTCTTGGAAACACCGGGGAGCTGTTTTTT
CDR3 protein: CASSPLGNTGELFF

CDR3 length: 15
J gene: TRBJ2-2
clone size: .
D gene: TRBD1
V gene: TRBV7-2
CDR3 DNA: TGTGCCAGCAGCCGACAGGGGGCGAACACCGGGGAGCTGTTTTTT
CDR3 protein: CASSRQGANTGELFF

CDR3 length: 14
J gene: TRBJ2-5
clone size: .
D gene: TRBD2
V gene: TRBV5-1
CDR3 DNA: TGCGCCAGCAGCAACGGACTAGTTCTTGAGACCCAGTACTTC
CDR3 protein: CASSNGLVLETQYF

CDR3 length: 14
J gene: TRBJ2-7
clone size: .
D gene: .
V gene: TRBV6-1
CDR3 DNA: TGTGCCAGCAGTTCCGAAGACATAACAACCGAGCAGTACTTC
CDR3 protein: CASSSEDITTEQYF

CDR3 length: 15
J gene: TRBJ1-3
clone size: .
D gene: .
V gene: TRBV9
CDR3 DNA: TGTGCCAGCAGCCCCCAGACCGAGTCTGGAAACACCATATATTTT
CDR3 protein: CASSPQTESGNTIYF

CDR3 length: 16
J gene: TRBJ1-1
clone size: .
D gene: .
V gene: TRBV4-1
CDR3 DNA: TGCGCCAGCAGCCAAGTCGCAGGGCGGACGAACACTGAAGCTTTCTTT
CDR3 protein: CASSQVAGRTNTEAFF

CDR3 length: 14
J gene: TRBJ1-4
clone size: once
D gene: .
V gene: TRBV2
CDR3 DNA: TGTGCCAGCAGTCGGGCCCCAACTAATGAAAAACTGTTTTTT
CDR3 protein: CASSRAPTNEKLFF

CDR3 length: 15
J gene: TRBJ1-2
clone size: .
D gene: TRBD1
V gene: TRBV6-5
CDR3 DNA: TGTGCCAGCAGTTACCGTCCGGGACAGGGAAATGGCTACACCTTC
CDR3 protein: CASSYRPGQGNGYTF

CDR3 length: 11
J gene: TRBJ1-2
clone size: .
D gene: .
V gene: TRBV29-1
CDR3 DNA: TGCAGCGTGGGGTCAGGGAGCGGCTACACCTTC
CDR3 protein: CSVGSGSGYTF

CDR3 length: 13
J gene: TRBJ2-5
clone size: once
D gene: .
V gene: TRBV4-2
CDR3 DNA: TGTGCCAGCAGCCAAGCAGGGTCAGAGACCCAGTACTTC
CDR3 protein: CASSQAGSETQYF

CDR3 length: 14
J gene: TRBJ2-3
clone size: .
D gene: .
V gene: TRBV4-1
CDR3 DNA: TGCGCCAGCAGCCAGGGGACTAGCACAGATACGCAGTATTTT
CDR3 protein: CASSQGTSTDTQYF

CDR3 length: 15
J gene: TRBJ2-3
clone size: .
D gene: .
V gene: TRBV7-9
CDR3 DNA: TGTGCCAGCAGCTTGAGAGTTTCCCAAGCAGATACGCAGTATTTT
CDR3 protein: CASSLRVSQADTQYF

CDR3 length: 12
J gene: TRBJ2-7
clone size: medium-sized
D gene: TRBD1
V gene: TRBV29-1
CDR3 DNA: TGCAGCGTTGAAAGGACAGGGTACGAGCAGTACTTC
CDR3 protein: CSVERTGYEQYF

CDR3 length: 15
J gene: TRBJ2-7
clone size: .
D gene: TRBD1
V gene: TRBV7-9
CDR3 DNA: TGTGCCAGCAGCTTGACAGGGACCTCCACCTACGAGCAGTACTTC
CDR3 protein: CASSLTGTSTYEQYF

CDR3 length: 15
J gene: TRBJ1-2
clone size: .
D gene: .
V gene: TRBV13
CDR3 DNA: TGTGCCAGCAGCTCCCTGAAGGGGGTCAACTATGGCTACACCTTC
CDR3 protein: CASSSLKGVNYGYTF

CDR3 length: 15
J gene: TRBJ2-1
clone size: .
D gene: .
V gene: TRBV7-3
CDR3 DNA: TGTGCCAGCAGTCCTGAGGGCGGGGCCTACAATGAGCAGTTCTTC
CDR3 protein: CASSPEGGAYNEQFF

CDR3 length: 12
J gene: TRBJ2-7
clone size: .
D gene: TRBD1
V gene: TRBV29-1
CDR3 DNA: TGCAGCGTGGAAAGAGACAGGGACGAGCAGTACTTC
CDR3 protein: CSVERDRDEQYF

CDR3 length: 16
J gene: TRBJ2-7
clone size: .
D gene: TRBD2
V gene: TRBV2
CDR3 DNA: TGTGCCAGCCGACAAAGGGGACTAGCGGGGGTTGACGAGCAGTACTTC
CDR3 protein: CASRQRGLAGVDEQYF

CDR3 length: 15
J gene: TRBJ2-2
clone size: .
D gene: TRBD2
V gene: TRBV7-2
CDR3 DNA: TGTGCCAGCAGCTTAACTAGCGGGTTGACCGGGGAGCTGTTTTTT
CDR3 protein: CASSLTSGLTGELFF

CDR3 length: 14
J gene: TRBJ1-3
clone size: .
D gene: .
V gene: TRBV5-5
CDR3 DNA: TGTGCCAGCAGCTTGGGCGAGAATGGAAACACCATATATTTT
CDR3 protein: CASSLGENGNTIYF

CDR3 length: 16
J gene: TRBJ2-4
clone size: .
D gene: .
V gene: TRBV19
CDR3 DNA: TGTGCCAGTAGTTCCTCCCGCCCTACGGCCAAAAACATTCAGTACTTC
CDR3 protein: CASSSSRPTAKNIQYF

CDR3 length: 12
J gene: TRBJ1-2
clone size: .
D gene: .
V gene: TRBV5-6
CDR3 DNA: TGTGCCAGCAGCTTTGGTCAGAATGACTACACCTTC
CDR3 protein: CASSFGQNDYTF

CDR3 length: 15
J gene: TRBJ1-1
clone size: few
D gene: TRBD1
V gene: TRBV18
CDR3 DNA: TGTGCCAGCTCACCGACAGGGCCTGTGGGCACTGAAGCTTTCTTT
CDR3 protein: CASSPTGPVGTEAFF

CDR3 length: 16
J gene: TRBJ2-5
clone size: .
D gene: .
V gene: TRBV6-1
CDR3 DNA: TGTGCCAGCAGTGAAGCACTGTCAGGGCTGGGGGAGACCCAGTACTTC
CDR3 protein: CASSEALSGLGETQYF

CDR3 length: 16
J gene: TRBJ1-5
clone size: .
D gene: TRBD1
V gene: TRBV4-2
CDR3 DNA: TGTGCCAGCAGCTCTAGGACAGGGGAGGTAGGTCAGCCCCAGCATTTT
CDR3 protein: CASSSRTGEVGQPQHF

CDR3 length: 13
J gene: TRBJ1-4
clone size: .
D gene: .
V gene: TRBV6-1
CDR3 DNA: TGTGCCAGCGCGTGGGTGGATAGTGAAAAACTGTTTTTT
CDR3 protein: CASAWVDSEKLFF

CDR3 length: 15
J gene: TRBJ2-6
clone size: .
D gene: .
V gene: TRBV6-5
CDR3 DNA: TGTGCCAGCAGTTTACAGGACGCTGGGGCCAACGTCCTGACTTTC
CDR3 protein: CASSLQDAGANVLTF

CDR3 length: 15
J gene: TRBJ2-3
clone size: few
D gene: .
V gene: TRBV6-5
CDR3 DNA: TGTGCCAGCAGTTACTCCGCAGGGGTGGCAGATACGCAGTATTTT
CDR3 protein: CASSYSAGVADTQYF

CDR3 length: 17
J gene: TRBJ1-2
clone size: once
D gene: .
V gene: TRBV7-8
CDR3 DNA: TGTGCCAGCAGCTTAGCGTTGTCAGGGGCGCGGAACTATGGCTACACCTTC
CDR3 protein: CASSLALSGARNYGYTF

CDR3 length: 14
J gene: TRBJ1-5
clone size: .
D gene: .
V gene: TRBV7-8
CDR3 DNA: TGTGCCAGCAGCTTAGAAATGGGTAATCAGCCCCAGCATTTT
CDR3 protein: CASSLEMGNQPQHF

CDR3 length: 15
J gene: TRBJ2-1
clone size: .
D gene: .
V gene: TRBV5-1
CDR3 DNA: TGCGCCAGCGCCGGGAGGCAGGGGATCTACAATGAGCAGTTCTTC
CDR3 protein: CASAGRQGIYNEQFF

CDR3 length: 16
J gene: TRBJ2-5
clone size: .
D gene: TRBD2
V gene: TRBV5-4
CDR3 DNA: TGTGCCAGCAGCTTGGATCGCGCGGGCGGGGGAGAGACCCAGTACTTC
CDR3 protein: CASSLDRAGGGETQYF